This T cell receptor (beta chain) was sequenced in a study of cytomegalovirus exposure and HLA in healthy donors. All the people who gave samples were healthy bone marrow donors. Points on this clone: Its antigen is not known.

Study-wide results and limits: By a later analysis, the bulk of CMV-associated TCR beta chains appeared HLA-restricted. With later analysis, a missense DCLRE1C variant became linked to TCR beta V- and J-gene trimming.

The CDR3 is 15 residues long. Trimming at V came to 2 bases and at J to 6 bases, leaving 6 bases not matched to a gene. Germline loops: CDR1 MDHEN, CDR2 SYDVKM. The PCR made use of 60 Vbeta and 13 Jbeta primers. The repertoire was sequenced with immunoSEQ multiplex PCR; TCRdb's copy has only in-frame clones and lacks some. The sample includes under 200,000 clones, roughly 73% of them seen just once. The genes are TRBV28 and TRBJ2-2; 7 positions agree with TRBD1. The receptor was derived from a male donor in good health and CMV-seronegative. Material: PBMCs. CDR3 sequence: CASSLVTGRAGELFF. Here the CDR3 DNA reads TGTGCCAGCAGTTTAGTGACAGGGCGAGCCGGGGAGCTGTTTTTT.